The source of this TCR beta chain is a study of T cell responses to AZD1222 COVID-19 vaccine. Study-level findings and limits: Spike-specific TCR breadth and depth went up after people got two AZD1222 doses. Without day 14 samples, only post-peak T cell repertoires were studied. Possibly, clonal diversity was underestimated; donors were largely white British and included more females.

The germline gives CDR1 MNHNS, CDR2 SASEGT. V shed 2 bases and J shed 3 bases, with 8 bases lying between them. This CDR3 region has 13 residues. Clones were sequenced by immunoSEQ multiplex PCR, and TCRdb holds only the in-frame ones, with some missing. The sample carries about 54,000 clones, roughly 90% recorded once. This clone occurred many times. The antigen is not known. J is TRBJ2-7 and V is TRBV6-1; D remains ambiguous. The specimen was peripheral blood, collected 28 days after the second AZD1222 dose. The source is an adult who received the AZD1222 COVID-19 vaccine. The CDR3 protein is CASSESESYEQYF. CDR3 sequence (DNA): TGTGCCAGCAGTGAAAGTGAGAGCTACGAGCAGTACTTC.